Sequencing of this TCR beta chain was carried out in a study of OX40 agonist ivuxolimab in advanced cancers. In the study overall: Patients were treated with intravenous ivuxolimab, dosed at 0.01 to 10 mg/kg and infused every 2 weeks.

TCRdb keeps only in-frame clones here, not all; method: immunoSEQ multiplex PCR. The top ten hold 30% to 40% of the sample, which has 15,000 to 20,000 clones, over 70% seen once. CDR1 is LNHDA, CDR2 SQIVND, per germline (reference sequence). The CDR3 totals 11 residues. V was trimmed by 10 bases and J by 4 bases, leaving 10 bases between them. This clone occurred once. People who had autoimmune disease history or systemic immunosuppression were excluded. Blood samples were obtained at baseline, cycle 4 day 1, and cycle 7 day 1. This TCR was sampled from an adult with an advanced solid tumor such as melanoma, head and neck, liver or kidney cancer. This chain links TRBV19 with TRBJ1-1; the D is unclear. The specimen comprised CD4+ or CD8+ T cells sorted from blood, sampled in a trial of the OX40 agonist ivuxolimab. The CDR3 reads CATADFTEAFF. CDR3 nucleotide sequence: TGTGCCACCGCCGACTTCACTGAAGCTTTCTTT. The entire variable domain, with the rest obtained from reference TRBV19 and TRBJ1-1, is as follows: DGGITQSPKYLFRKEGQNVTLSCEQNLNHDAMYWYRQDPGQGLRLIYYSQIVNDFQKGDIAEGYSVSREKKESFPLTVTSAQKNPTAFYLCATADFTEAFFGQGTRLTVV.